These 7 T cell receptor beta chains originate from one sample sequenced in a study of T cells after yellow fever vaccination. Via MiXCR, TCRdb re-called the 5' RACE reads, giving one row per CDR3 protein. The data hold 510,000 or so distinct CDR3 sequences, with 15% to 20% observed a single time. Specimen: PBMCs, collected 15 days after the yellow fever booster vaccination. The receptors here all came from a man aged 25 to 40 who received the YFV17D yellow fever vaccine.

This clonotype showed up just a few times. The chain combines TRBV5-5 with TRBJ2-1; possible D gene TRBD2, 6 bases. The germline CDR1 and CDR2 sequences are SGHKS and YYEKEE (reference sequence). This CDR3 has 16 residues. The V end lost 6 bases, the J end lost 8 bases, and 24 bases lay between the germline ends. In DNA form, the CDR3 reads TGTGCCAGCACCTGGGGGGTGGTTACCCCCCGGGATGAGCAGTTCTTC. This codes for CASTWGVVTPRDEQFF.

This clonotype was observed a handful of times. The genes are TRBV12-3 or TRBV12-4 and TRBJ2-1; 13 bases line up with TRBD2. The CDR3 length is 18 residues. After removal of 1 base from V and 10 bases from J, the junction contained 13 bases not matched to a gene. CDR3 residues: CASSLVAPGLAGAQEQFF. In DNA, the CDR3 is TGTGCCAGCAGTTTAGTTGCCCCCGGACTAGCGGGAGCTCAAGAGCAGTTCTTC.

The DNA for the CDR3 is TGTGCCACCAGCTCTAGGGGGGGGAATGAGCAGTTCTTC. This encodes CATSSRGGNEQFF. The chain uses TRBV15 and TRBJ2-1; D is possibly TRBD2 (7 bases). Germline values: CDR1 LNHNV, CDR2 YYDKDF (reference sequence). V lost 5 bases and J lost 7, with 12 bases in between. The CDR3 sequence is 13 residues long. Looking up the rest from reference TRBV15 and TRBJ2-1 gives the full variable domain: DAMVIQNPRYQVTQFGKPVTLSCSQTLNHNVMYWYQQKSSQAPKLLFHYYDKDFNNEADTPDNFQSRRPNTSFCFLDIRSPGLGDTAMYLCATSSRGGNEQFFGPGTRLTVL.

This sequence joins TRBV20-1 and TRBJ2-7; the D gene could be TRBD1 or TRBD2 (6 bases each). V lost 0 bases to trimming and J lost 2 bases, with 14 bases between them. The CDR3 runs to 15 residues. Germline V gene data show CDR1 as DFQATT and CDR2 as SNEGSKA (reference sequence). The chain's CDR3 is CSARDPRGPTYEQYF. Written as DNA, the CDR3 is TGCAGTGCTAGAGATCCCCGGGGGCCCACCTACGAGCAGTACTTC.

The table lists this clonotype with many counts. The chain carries TRBV12-3 or TRBV12-4 and TRBJ1-6; TRBD1 is a possible D gene (5 bases). V lost 3 bases and J lost 9, with 15 bases in between. This CDR3 is built from 15 residues. Here the CDR3 reads CASSFGAGQGSPLHF. The CDR3 DNA reads as TGTGCCAGCAGTTTTGGTGCAGGGCAGGGTTCACCCCTCCACTTT.

In its sample, this clonotype was seen a few times. The chain links TRBV20-1 to TRBJ1-1; D possibly corresponds to TRBD1 (6 bases). This CDR3 is 13 amino acids long. CDR1 and CDR2 from the germline V gene are DFQATT and SNEGSKA (reference sequence). Between the trimmed V and J ends, which lost 5 bases and 5 bases, there was a span of 15 bases. The CDR3 DNA sequence: TGCAGTGCTGCCCACAGGGAGAAGACTGAAGCTTTCTTT. Its translation: CSAAHREKTEAFF.

The chain links TRBV6-2 or TRBV6-3 to TRBJ2-1; 9 bases fit TRBD1. Germline loops: CDR1 MNHEY, CDR2 SVGEGT. The CDR3 is 16 amino acids. Trimming removed 2 bases from V and 7 bases from J; junction bases left unmatched: 9. The CDR3 protein is CASSYRGQGVRNEQFF. CDR3 DNA sequence: TGTGCCAGCAGTTACCGGGGACAGGGAGTCCGGAATGAGCAGTTCTTC.